These 21 T cell receptor beta chains were sequenced from one sample in a study of T cells in Graves' hyperthyroidism and ophthalmopathy. The source material, RNA transcripts, was used to amplify TCR beta CDR3 regions. RT-PCR in the first round (using the HTBI primer set) targeted the TCR CDR3. Each CDR3 protein gets one entry after TCRdb re-called the multiplex PCR reads with MiXCR. The data hold fewer than 450,000 distinct CDR3 sequences, with 13% to 15% observed a single time. Sample: blood. These receptors came from a woman aged 60-70 years with Graves' ophthalmopathy.

The sample holds many counts of this clonotype. The rearrangement joins TRBV7-2 to TRBJ1-1; D remains ambiguous. V lost 5 bases and J 1 base, leaving 2 bases between the germline ends. The CDR3 is 11 residues long. Germline lookup yields CDR1 SGHTA and CDR2 FQGNSA. The CDR3 loop reads CASSQNTEAFF. The CDR3 nucleotides are TGTGCCAGCAGCCAGAACACTGAAGCTTTCTTT.

This clonotype has ten or more counts. The gene calls are TRBV28 and TRBJ1-5, with a possible D match to TRBD1 (5 bases). The V gene lost 10 bases and the J gene lost 7 bases, with 20 bases spanning the gap. This CDR3 is 14 amino acids long. Germline-derived CDR1 and CDR2 are MDHEN and SYDVKM. This CDR3 reads CATNRDAMGQPQHF. The CDR3 DNA sequence: TGTGCCACCAACCGGGACGCCATGGGACAGCCCCAGCATTTT. The full variable domain, with the rest looked up from reference TRBV28 and TRBJ1-5, is DVKVTQSSRYLVKRTGEKVFLECVQDMDHENMFWYRQDPGLGLRLIYFSYDVKMKEKGDIPEGYSVSREKKERFSLILESASTNQTSMYLCATNRDAMGQPQHFGDGTRLSIL.

This clonotype was picked up many times. This chain joins TRBV11-2 and TRBJ1-1, with 9 bases lining up with TRBD1. Germline V gene sequence: CDR1 SGHAT, CDR2 FQNNGV. CDR3 length: 15 residues. The junction had 7 bases not matched to a gene; V was cut back by 3 bases and J by 5 bases. CDR3 DNA: TGTGCCAGCAGCTTTGAACAGGGGGCGCGGACTGAAGCTTTCTTT. Its protein product is CASSFEQGARTEAFF.

V and J are TRBV4-2 and TRBJ2-1; TRBD2 matches 7 bases. Trimming at V came to 5 bases and at J to 6 bases, leaving 10 bases not matched to a gene. Germline V gene data show CDR1 as LGHNA and CDR2 as YNFKEQ. The CDR3 covers 15 residues. CDR3: CASSSGGLHLNEQFF. Here the CDR3 DNA reads TGTGCCAGCAGCTCGGGGGGACTTCATCTCAATGAGCAGTTCTTC.

The chain links TRBV7-9 to TRBJ1-2, with TRBD1 matching 7 bases. The CDR3 has 14 residues. Looked up from germline, CDR1 is SEHNR and CDR2 is FQNEAQ (reference sequence). Germline trimming cut 7 bases from V and 1 base from J; bases unmatched to any gene: 6. Here the CDR3 reads CASNPGQYNYGYTF. Here the CDR3 DNA reads TGTGCCAGCAACCCGGGACAGTATAACTATGGCTACACCTTC. The variable domain in full, with the rest retrieved from reference TRBV7-9 and TRBJ1-2, is DTGVSQNPRHKITKRGQNVTFRCDPISEHNRLYWYRQTLGQGPEFLTYFQNEAQLEKSRLLSDRFSAERPKGSFSTLEIQRTEQGDSAMYLCASNPGQYNYGYTFGSGTRLTVV.

This clonotype has only a few counts. This chain connects TRBV27 to TRBJ2-7; a weak D match, TRBD2 (5 bases). The CDR3 is 14 residues long. CDR1 is MNHEY and CDR2 is SMNVEV in the germline V gene (reference sequence). Trimming removed 3 bases from V and 7 bases from J, with 16 bases in between. The CDR3, as DNA: TGTGCCAGCAGTTTCCTCGGGAATTCGGGTGAGCAGTACTTC. This codes for CASSFLGNSGEQYF.

The rearrangement uses TRBV14 and TRBJ2-7; 7 nucleotides line up with TRBD2. V was clipped by 0 bases and J by 3 bases; unmatched bases: 8. The CDR3 sequence is 16 residues long. Germline V lookup: CDR1 SGHDN, CDR2 FVKESK. CDR3 residues: CASSQDPRLADYEQYF. The CDR3 nucleotides are TGTGCCAGCAGCCAAGATCCCCGTCTAGCGGACTACGAGCAGTACTTC.

This chain joins TRBV30 and TRBJ1-6; maybe TRBD1 (5 bases). The ends were cut back, 0 bases at V and 15 bases at J, with 9 bases in the middle. CDR1 and CDR2 from the germline V gene are GTSNPN and SVGIG (reference sequence). There are 11 residues in the CDR3. The CDR3 sequence is CAWSVRDRLHF. CDR3 sequence (DNA): TGTGCCTGGAGTGTACGGGACCGCCTCCACTTT.

This clonotype was counted ten times or more. The chain links TRBV18 to TRBJ2-7; tentatively, D is TRBD1 (6 bases). Germline V gives CDR1 KGHSH, CDR2 LQKENI. V lost 6 bases and J 4 bases, leaving 13 bases between the germline ends. The CDR3 is made up of 13 amino acids. DNA for the CDR3: TGTGCCAGCTCCGTACGACAGGATTACGAGCAGTACTTC. It encodes CASSVRQDYEQYF.

In this sample, this clonotype turned up a few times. This chain links TRBV7-8 with TRBJ2-1, with D possibly being TRBD2 (6 bases). Germline loops: CDR1 SGHVS, CDR2 FQNEAQ. The CDR3 contains 15 residues. Trimming stripped 5 bases from V and 8 bases from J, with 19 bases between. Written as DNA, the CDR3 is TGTGCCAGCAGCGCCCCCCGGGAGAATGCATATGAGCAGTTCTTC. This translates into CASSAPRENAYEQFF. Full variable domain (rest looked up from reference TRBV7-8 and TRBJ2-1): GAGVSQSPRYKVAKRGQDVALRCDPISGHVSLFWYQQALGQGPEFLTYFQNEAQLDKSGLPSDRFFAERPEGSVSTLKIQRTQQEDSAVYLCASSAPRENAYEQFFGPGTRLTVL.

The sample holds many counts of this clonotype. This sequence joins TRBV20-1 and TRBJ2-3; a weak D match, TRBD2 (6 bases). V lost 5 bases to trimming and J lost 6 bases, with 21 bases between them. The CDR3 totals 15 residues. Germline V gene sequence: CDR1 DFQATT, CDR2 SNEGSKA (reference sequence). The CDR3 protein is CSAPRLGSAGDTQYF. CDR3 nucleotide sequence: TGCAGTGCTCCACGCCTCGGGAGCGCGGGGGATACGCAGTATTTT.

This chain links TRBV18 with TRBJ2-6, with D hard to call. This CDR3 has 16 amino acids. Trimming removed 0 bases from V and 0 bases from J, with 6 bases in between. Germline V gives CDR1 KGHSH, CDR2 LQKENI. CDR3 sequence (DNA): TGTGCCAGCTCACCACCGGCTAGCTCTGGGGCCAACGTCCTGACTTTC. Its translation: CASSPPASSGANVLTF.

This chain connects TRBV7-9 to TRBJ2-7, with 7 bases aligning to TRBD1. From germline, CDR1 is SEHNR and CDR2 FQNEAQ (reference sequence). The CDR3 is 15 residues long. V was pared by 5 bases and J by 0 bases, with 7 bases of the junction left unmatched. CDR3 sequence (DNA): TGTGCCAGCAGCCCCCAAGGGGGCGGCTCCTACGAGCAGTACTTC. Translated: CASSPQGGGSYEQYF.

The CDR3 region is CSVEKDRNTEAFF. Here the CDR3 DNA reads TGCAGCGTCGAGAAGGACAGGAACACTGAAGCTTTCTTT. The chain carries TRBV29-1 and TRBJ1-1; possibly TRBD1 for D (6 bases). Trimming shortened V by 6 bases and J by 1 base, and 12 bases separated the two germline ends. CDR1 and CDR2 from the germline V gene are SQVTM and ANQGSEA. This CDR3 comprises 13 residues. Complete variable domain (other parts from reference TRBV29-1 and TRBJ1-1): SAVISQKPSRDICQRGTSLTIQCQVDSQVTMMFWYRQQPGQSLTLIATANQGSEATYESGFVIDKFPISRPNLTFSTLTVSNMSPEDSSIYLCSVEKDRNTEAFFGQGTRLTVV.

This clonotype was seen many times. The rearrangement links TRBV11-3 to TRBJ2-2; D is ambiguous. The CDR3 is 13 residues long. Between the trimmed V and J ends, which lost 7 bases and 3 bases, there was a span of 9 bases. Germline CDR1 is SGHNT and CDR2 is YENEEA. Written as DNA, the CDR3 is TGTGCCAGCAAGACTGGGGACACCGGGGAGCTGTTTTTT. The encoded protein is CASKTGDTGELFF.

This clonotype has at least ten counts. V is TRBV20-1 and J is TRBJ2-5; 11 bases match TRBD2. The CDR3 totals 13 residues. Unmatched junction bases numbered 7, after V lost 4 bases and J lost 9 bases. Per germline, CDR1 DFQATT and CDR2 SNEGSKA (reference sequence). The CDR3 loop reads CSAKTDSGGAQYF. CDR3 nucleotide sequence: TGCAGTGCTAAAACCGATAGCGGGGGGGCCCAGTACTTC.

This clonotype was found many times. The gene calls are TRBV2 and TRBJ2-1; 7 bases match TRBD1. J was trimmed by 0 bases and V by 6 bases; bases with no gene match: 5. This CDR3 region has 15 residues. Germline V gene lookup returns CDR1 SNHLY and CDR2 FYNNEI. This CDR3 is CASRHRDSSYNEQFF. In nucleotides, the CDR3 is TGTGCCAGCAGGCACCGGGACAGCTCCTACAATGAGCAGTTCTTC.

This clonotype was counted at least ten times. This chain uses TRBV5-1 with TRBJ2-3; the D call may be TRBD1 or TRBD2 (6 bases each). Germline CDR1 reads SGHRS; CDR2 reads YFSETQ. The CDR3 totals 15 residues. Trimming cost V 5 bases and J 3 bases, with 16 bases left between them. The CDR3 DNA sequence: TGCGCCAGCAGACGGGGGCAGGGAGTAACAGATACGCAGTATTTT. Encoded protein: CASRRGQGVTDTQYF.

This clonotype was observed a few times. The V and J genes are TRBV19 and TRBJ1-5; D possibly corresponds to TRBD1 (6 bases). The CDR3 has 15 residues. V was cut by 7 bases and J by 6 bases, with 19 bases left in between. Germline V lookup: CDR1 LNHDA, CDR2 SQIVND (reference sequence). CDR3 loop: CASTLGGAAAQPQHF. Here the CDR3 DNA reads TGTGCCAGTACCCTGGGGGGGGCAGCGGCTCAGCCCCAGCATTTT.

This clonotype occurred many times. This chain uses TRBV28 with TRBJ2-5; 7 bases agree with TRBD2. Germline values: CDR1 MDHEN, CDR2 SYDVKM. The CDR3 sequence is 14 residues long. V was pared by 6 bases and J by 6 bases, with 10 bases of the junction left unmatched. The CDR3 sequence is CASRPLAVKKTQYF. The CDR3 bases are TGTGCCAGCAGACCTCTAGCGGTGAAGAAGACCCAGTACTTC.

The sample holds many counts of this clonotype. The chain employs TRBV6-6 and TRBJ2-1, with 12 bases matching TRBD2. Germline lookup yields CDR1 MNHNY and CDR2 SVGAGI (reference sequence). V was clipped by 1 base and J by 8 bases; unmatched bases: 9. CDR3 length equals 17 residues. CDR3 DNA: TGTGCCAGCAGTTACTTCCCGACTAGCGGGAGAGTCGATGAGCAGTTCTTC. Translation gives CASSYFPTSGRVDEQFF.